This TCR beta chain was found in a study of cytotoxic CD8 clonotypes in ibrutinib-treated CLL. A note on this clone: Its cognate antigen is unknown.

Study-wide points: Upon ibrutinib response clonality rose, and upon progression it fell back toward baseline. Measured clonality at baseline was greater than in age-matched healthy donors and tracked with circulating CD8+ T-cell counts.

J lost 2 bases, V lost 2 bases, and 7 bases had no gene match. CDR3 length equals 16 residues. CDR1 and CDR2 (germline): SEHNR, FQNEAQ (reference sequence). This table comes from immunoSEQ multiplex PCR, and its TCRdb copy is limited to in-frame clones, with some not included. The sample lists over 100,000 clones, 50% to 65% occurring once. Sample: PBMCs, taken after 24 months of ibrutinib treatment. The receptor's source is a human donor with chronic lymphocytic leukemia. The gene calls are TRBV7-9 and TRBJ2-3; 7 bases fit TRBD2. CDR3 DNA: TGTGCCAGCAGCTTACCTACTAGCGAAAACACAGATACGCAGTATTTT. Translating it yields CASSLPTSENTDTQYF.